Listed below are T cell receptor beta chains from one sample, sequenced in a study of cytomegalovirus exposure and HLA in healthy donors. Some clones are missing from TCRdb's copy, which holds only in-frame ones; the method was immunoSEQ multiplex PCR. The table lists roughly 190,000 clones, approximately 82% of them singletons, with over 1.5% in the top ten. Sequencing was performed on PBMCs. These receptors were collected from a man aged 35 to 55 in good health and CMV-seropositive. Both conserved end residues are part of each CDR3. The D gene is left open where the match is weak. Size is stated for part of the rows, as once, few or many counts, or as a class when the clone is expanded.

v_gene,j_gene,abundance,d_gene,CDR3nt,CDR3aa
TRBV2,TRBJ2-5,NA,TRBD2,TGTGCCAGCAAGGCCGGGAGGGCCGTAGAGACCCAGTACTTC,CASKAGRAVETQYF
TRBV6-5,TRBJ2-3,once,NA,TGTGCCAGCAGGACCGATAGCGGCCCCGGATCGCAGTATTTT,CASRTDSGPGSQYF
TRBV15,TRBJ1-1,NA,NA,TGTGCCACCAGCCGGACACATACCATGAACACTGAAGCTTTCTTT,CATSRTHTMNTEAFF
TRBV28,TRBJ2-7,NA,TRBD1,TGTGCCAGCGCGACAGGGGGGAGCTCCTACGAGCAGTACTTC,CASATGGSSYEQYF
TRBV5-1,TRBJ1-2,NA,NA,TGCGCCAGCAGCTCCCCGGACGGGATCTATGTCTACACCTTC,CASSSPDGIYVYTF
TRBV4-3,TRBJ2-1,few,NA,TGCGCCAGCAGCCAAGATATGGGGAGGCGACCAAACAATGAGCAGTTCTTC,CASSQDMGRRPNNEQFF
TRBV19,TRBJ1-2,NA,TRBD1,TGTGCCAGTAGTATAGTGTTTGGGACAGAAGGGGGCTACACCTTC,CASSIVFGTEGGYTF
TRBV2,TRBJ1-3,NA,NA,TGTGCCAGCTTAAGAGATTCTGGAAACACCATATATTTT,CASLRDSGNTIYF
TRBV9,TRBJ2-2,NA,NA,TGTGCCAGCAGCGTGCAGGGGTTCACCGGGGAGCTGTTTTTT,CASSVQGFTGELFF
TRBV2,TRBJ1-3,once,NA,TGTGCCAGCACAGGCCTGATCTCTGGAAACACCATATATTTT,CASTGLISGNTIYF
TRBV6-5,TRBJ2-2,NA,NA,TGTGCCAGCATCCAACGCACAGGGAACACCGGGGAGCTGTTTTTT,CASIQRTGNTGELFF
TRBV9,TRBJ1-3,NA,NA,TGTGCCAGCAGCGTACGGGGGGACCGTGGAAACACCATATATTTT,CASSVRGDRGNTIYF
TRBV20-1,TRBJ2-5,NA,NA,TGCAGTGCCCGCAGAGAGACCCAGTACTTC,CSARRETQYF
TRBV7-8,TRBJ2-7,NA,TRBD2,TGTGCCAGCAGCTTCAGGACTAGCGGGAACGTCGAGCAGTACTTC,CASSFRTSGNVEQYF
TRBV7-2,TRBJ1-2,NA,NA,TGTGCCAGCAGCTTGGGGGGGGGCTACACCTTC,CASSLGGGYTF
TRBV2,TRBJ1-5,NA,NA,TGTGCCAGCAAGGGGGAGTATAGCAATCAGCCCCAGCATTTT,CASKGEYSNQPQHF
TRBV7-2,TRBJ2-3,NA,TRBD2,TGTGCCAGCAGCTTGTCGGGACTAGCGGCAGGGGATACGCAGTATTTT,CASSLSGLAAGDTQYF
TRBV30,TRBJ1-2,NA,TRBD1,TGTGCCTGGAGACGGGACAGACCCTATGGCTACACCTTC,CAWRRDRPYGYTF
TRBV4-1,TRBJ2-7,NA,TRBD2,TGCGCCAGCAGCCTAACTAGCGGGGCTTCCTACGAGCAGTACTTC,CASSLTSGASYEQYF
TRBV19,TRBJ2-5,NA,NA,TGTGCCAGTAGTAAGGACAGAGAAGAGACCCAGTACTTC,CASSKDREETQYF
TRBV5-1,TRBJ2-7,few,TRBD2,TGCGCCAGCAGCGGGTCGCCTAGCGGGCAGACGCTTTACGAGCAGTACTTC,CASSGSPSGQTLYEQYF
TRBV25-1,TRBJ1-3,NA,NA,TGTGCCAGCAGTGAGCCGGGAAATCGAAACACCATATATTTT,CASSEPGNRNTIYF